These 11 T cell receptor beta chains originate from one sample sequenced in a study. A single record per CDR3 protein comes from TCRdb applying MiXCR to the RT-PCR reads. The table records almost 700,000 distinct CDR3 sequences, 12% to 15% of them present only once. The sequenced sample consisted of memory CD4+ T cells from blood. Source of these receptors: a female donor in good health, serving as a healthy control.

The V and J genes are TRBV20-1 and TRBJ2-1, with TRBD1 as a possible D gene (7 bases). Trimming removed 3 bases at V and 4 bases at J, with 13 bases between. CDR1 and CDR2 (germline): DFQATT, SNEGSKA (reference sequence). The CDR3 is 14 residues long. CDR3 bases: TGCAGTGCTAGTTCGACAGGGACTTACAATGAGCAGTTCTTC. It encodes CSASSTGTYNEQFF.

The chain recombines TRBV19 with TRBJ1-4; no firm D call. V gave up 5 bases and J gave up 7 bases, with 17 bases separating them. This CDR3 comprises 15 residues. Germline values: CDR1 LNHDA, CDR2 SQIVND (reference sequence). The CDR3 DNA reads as TGTGCCAGTAGTCCAGGTGTCGGGGTTGGTGAAAAACTGTTTTTT. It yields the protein CASSPGVGVGEKLFF.

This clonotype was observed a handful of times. In DNA, the CDR3 is TGTGCCAGCAGCTTAGACAAGGACAGGGCCTACGAGCAGTACTTC. Its translation: CASSLDKDRAYEQYF. The V and J genes are TRBV7-2 and TRBJ2-7; 8 bases line up with TRBD1. Germline CDR1 reads SGHTA; CDR2 reads FQGNSA. CDR3 length: 15 amino acids. Germline trimming cut 1 base from V and 2 bases from J; bases unmatched to any gene: 4.

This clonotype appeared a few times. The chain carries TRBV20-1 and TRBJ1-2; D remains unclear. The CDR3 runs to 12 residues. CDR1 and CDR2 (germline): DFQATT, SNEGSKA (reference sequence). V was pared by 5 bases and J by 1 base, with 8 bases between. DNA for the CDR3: TGCAGTGCTTCTACAAGTAACTATGGCTACACCTTC. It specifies CSASTSNYGYTF.

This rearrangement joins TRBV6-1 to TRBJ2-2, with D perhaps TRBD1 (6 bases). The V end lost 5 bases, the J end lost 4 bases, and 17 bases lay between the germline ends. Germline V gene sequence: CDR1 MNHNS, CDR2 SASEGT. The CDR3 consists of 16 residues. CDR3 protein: CASSPHVGASTGELFF. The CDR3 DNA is TGTGCCAGCAGTCCCCACGTGGGGGCGAGCACCGGGGAGCTGTTTTTT.

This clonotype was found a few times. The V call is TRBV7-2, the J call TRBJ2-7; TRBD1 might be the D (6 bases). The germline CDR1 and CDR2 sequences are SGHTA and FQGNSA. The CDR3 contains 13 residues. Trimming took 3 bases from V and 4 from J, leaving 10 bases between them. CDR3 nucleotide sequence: TGTGCCAGCAGCTTTCAGGGGCTTTACGAGCAGTACTTC. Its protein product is CASSFQGLYEQYF.

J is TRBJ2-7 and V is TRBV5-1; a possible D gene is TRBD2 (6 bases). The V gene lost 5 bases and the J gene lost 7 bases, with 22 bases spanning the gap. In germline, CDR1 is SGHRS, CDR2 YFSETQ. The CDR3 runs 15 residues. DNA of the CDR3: TGCGCCAGCAGGGAGTGGAGCGGGCCCACCGGGGAGCAGTACTTC. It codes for CASREWSGPTGEQYF.

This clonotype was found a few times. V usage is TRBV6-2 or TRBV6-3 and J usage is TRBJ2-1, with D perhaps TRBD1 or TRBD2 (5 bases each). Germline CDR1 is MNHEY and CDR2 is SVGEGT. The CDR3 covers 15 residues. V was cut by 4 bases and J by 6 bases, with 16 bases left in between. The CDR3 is CASSFRDPGANEQFF. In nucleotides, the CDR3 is TGTGCCAGCAGTTTCCGGGACCCAGGAGCCAATGAGCAGTTCTTC.

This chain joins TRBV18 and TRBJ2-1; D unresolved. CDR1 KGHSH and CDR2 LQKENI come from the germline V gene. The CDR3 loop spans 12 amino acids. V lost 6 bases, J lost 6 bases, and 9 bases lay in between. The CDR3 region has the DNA TGTGCCAGCTCTGGGGTAGGCAATGAGCAGTTCTTC. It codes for CASSGVGNEQFF.

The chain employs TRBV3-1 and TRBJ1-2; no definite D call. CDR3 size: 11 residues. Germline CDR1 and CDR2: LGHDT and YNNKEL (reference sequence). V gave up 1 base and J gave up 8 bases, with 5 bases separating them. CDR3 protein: CASSQARGYTF. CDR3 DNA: TGTGCCAGCAGCCAAGCCCGAGGCTACACCTTC.

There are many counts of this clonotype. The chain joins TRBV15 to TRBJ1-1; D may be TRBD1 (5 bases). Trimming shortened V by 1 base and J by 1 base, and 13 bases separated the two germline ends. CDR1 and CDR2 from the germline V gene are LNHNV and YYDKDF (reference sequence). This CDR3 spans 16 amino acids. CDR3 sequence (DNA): TGTGCCACCAGCAGAGGGGCGGGGCAATGGAACACTGAAGCTTTCTTT. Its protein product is CATSRGAGQWNTEAFF. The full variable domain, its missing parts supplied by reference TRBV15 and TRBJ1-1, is DAMVIQNPRYQVTQFGKPVTLSCSQTLNHNVMYWYQQKSSQAPKLLFHYYDKDFNNEADTPDNFQSRRPNTSFCFLDIRSPGLGDTAMYLCATSRGAGQWNTEAFFGQGTRLTVV.